What follows are 27 T cell receptor beta chains derived from one specimen sequenced in a study of cytomegalovirus exposure and HLA in healthy donors. Researchers ran the PCR with 60 Vbeta and 13 Jbeta primers. Libraries were prepared by immunoSEQ multiplex PCR; TCRdb keeps only in-frame clonotypes and omits some of them. The repertoire holds approximately 69,000 clones, more than 75% seen once, with over 2.5% in the top ten. Material: PBMCs. All receptors come from a man between 18 and 29 years old in good health and CMV-seronegative.

V usage is TRBV4-2 and J usage is TRBJ1-4, with D uncertain. V was trimmed by 0 bases and J by 12 bases, leaving 11 bases between them. The CDR3 consists of 13 residues. Germline values: CDR1 LGHNA, CDR2 YNFKEQ. DNA for the CDR3: TGTGCCAGCAGCCAAGATATGCGAATAGAACTGTTTTTT. Protein sequence: CASSQDMRIELFF.

The sample holds a few counts of this clone. J is TRBJ1-2 and V is TRBV9; D possibly corresponds to TRBD1 (5 bases). CDR1 is SGDLS and CDR2 is YYNGEE in the germline V gene. This CDR3 spans 17 amino acids. Trimming removed 4 bases from V and 0 bases from J, with 19 bases in between. The CDR3 sequence: CASSPEWVGQANYGYTF. The CDR3 DNA is TGTGCCAGCAGCCCCGAATGGGTGGGGCAAGCTAACTATGGCTACACCTTC.

The genes are TRBV5-4 and TRBJ2-3; no clear D. The germline CDR1 and CDR2 sequences are SGHNT and YYREEE (reference sequence). The CDR3 is 16 residues long. V was cut by 1 base and J by 2 bases, with 14 bases left in between. CDR3 nucleotides: TGTGCCAGCAGCTTGAAACGCGCGCGGCCCACAGATACGCAGTATTTT. This encodes CASSLKRARPTDTQYF.

In this sample, this clone turned up a few times. The V call is TRBV11-2, the J call TRBJ2-7; 7 bases match TRBD1. CDR1 SGHAT and CDR2 FQNNGV come from the germline V gene. V trimming: 5 bases; J trimming: 2 bases; junction bases outside the gene matches: 9. This CDR3 spans 15 amino acids. This chain's CDR3 is CASSLEGQQTYEQYF. The CDR3 DNA reads as TGTGCCAGCAGCCTTGAGGGACAGCAGACCTACGAGCAGTACTTC.

V gene TRBV7-2 combines with J gene TRBJ2-3; D gene ambiguous. The CDR3 extends over 17 amino acids. V lost 5 bases and J lost 2, with 20 bases in between. Germline-derived CDR1 and CDR2 are SGHTA and FQGNSA. The CDR3 reads CASSVPRVDPDTDTQYF. DNA for the CDR3: TGTGCCAGCAGCGTCCCTCGGGTCGACCCCGACACAGATACGCAGTATTTT.

V and J are TRBV7-8 and TRBJ2-7; 7 bases fit TRBD2. V trimming: 5 bases; J trimming: 6 bases; junction bases outside the gene matches: 7. This CDR3 comprises 13 residues. Looked up from germline, CDR1 is SGHVS and CDR2 is FQNEAQ. In DNA form, the CDR3 reads TGTGCCAGCAGCCCCGGGGGGTGGCGCGAGCAGTACTTC. Its translation: CASSPGGWREQYF.

This clone was seen a few times. The chain links TRBV5-5 to TRBJ2-7; TRBD1 aligns across 9 bases. Germline CDR1 and CDR2: SGHKS and YYEKEE (reference sequence). The CDR3 consists of 13 residues. With 4 bases clipped from V and 11 bases from J, the junction kept 10 bases outside the gene matches. The CDR3 bases are TGTGCCAGCAGCCGAGGGGGACAGGGTTTAGAGTACGTC. Encoded protein: CASSRGGQGLEYV.

J is TRBJ1-2 and V is TRBV4-1, with 7 bases fitting TRBD1. After removal of 2 bases from V and 7 bases from J, the junction contained 10 bases not matched to a gene. Germline CDR1 is MGHRA and CDR2 is YSYEKL. This CDR3 region has 15 residues. CDR3 DNA sequence: TGCGCCAGCAGCCAACAGAGTGGCGACAGGGTTGGCTACACCTTC. Protein sequence: CASSQQSGDRVGYTF.

The genes are TRBV19 and TRBJ1-1; 7 nucleotides align to TRBD1. Per germline, CDR1 LNHDA and CDR2 SQIVND (reference sequence). V shed 10 bases, J shed 7 bases, and the junction held 15 bases outside the gene matches. The CDR3 extends over 14 amino acids. The CDR3 loop reads CATRGQDPTYEAFF. DNA of the CDR3: TGTGCCACCCGAGGACAGGATCCGACCTATGAAGCTTTCTTT.

The gene calls are TRBV7-9 and TRBJ1-6; tentative D call: TRBD1 (5 bases). Germline-derived CDR1 and CDR2 are SEHNR and FQNEAQ (reference sequence). The CDR3 has 15 amino acids. V was pared by 5 bases and J by 0 bases, with 8 bases between. The CDR3 spells CASSRDSSYNSPLHF. CDR3 DNA sequence: TGTGCCAGCAGCAGAGACAGCTCCTATAATTCACCCCTCCACTTT.

This clone was detected only a few times. The rearrangement links TRBV28 to TRBJ2-5, with TRBD1 matching 7 bases. The J segment lost 7 bases and the V segment lost 1 base, leaving 6 bases of the junction unmatched. Germline CDR1 reads MDHEN; CDR2 reads SYDVKM. The CDR3 has 14 amino acids. The CDR3 loop reads CASSLSRGWTTQYF. In DNA, the CDR3 is TGTGCCAGCAGTTTATCCAGGGGGTGGACGACCCAGTACTTC. The entire variable domain, with the rest obtained from reference TRBV28 and TRBJ2-5, is as follows: DVKVTQSSRYLVKRTGEKVFLECVQDMDHENMFWYRQDPGLGLRLIYFSYDVKMKEKGDIPEGYSVSREKKERFSLILESASTNQTSMYLCASSLSRGWTTQYFGPGTRLLVL.

This chain connects TRBV2 to TRBJ2-2; TRBD1 aligns across 8 bases. The V gene end was trimmed by 7 bases and the J gene end by 6 bases; junction bases not matched to a gene: 7. CDR3 length: 14 residues. Germline CDR1 is SNHLY and CDR2 is FYNNEI. CDR3 coding DNA: TGTGCCAGCATTCCGGACAGGGTTGCCGGGGAGCTGTTTTTT. Translation gives CASIPDRVAGELFF.

The chain couples TRBV9 to TRBJ2-7; 7 bases are shared with TRBD1. V shed 0 bases and J 1 base; nucleotides not matched to a gene: 13. Germline CDR1 and CDR2: SGDLS and YYNGEE. The CDR3 sequence is 18 residues long. The CDR3 DNA is TGTGCCAGCAGCGTAGCTAGAGGGGGCAGTGGGGTTTCCTACGAGCAGTACTTC. Translating it yields CASSVARGGSGVSYEQYF.

This clone was seen just once. CDR3 amino acids: CASSLGQGGNSPLHF. DNA of the CDR3: TGTGCCAGCAGCTTGGGTCAGGGCGGTAATTCACCCCTCCACTTT. The rearrangement uses TRBV5-8 and TRBJ1-6, with D possibly being TRBD1 (5 bases). Per the germline V gene, CDR1 is SGHTS and CDR2 is YDEGEE. The CDR3 is made up of 15 amino acids. V was trimmed by 0 bases and J by 6 bases, leaving 10 bases between them.

The CDR3, as DNA: TGTGCCAGCAGCTTAGACACAGGGAACACTGAAGCTTTCTTT. This gives the protein CASSLDTGNTEAFF. V usage is TRBV7-2 and J usage is TRBJ1-1; the D gene is possibly TRBD1 (5 bases). Trimming removed 1 base from V and 1 base from J, with 7 bases in between. This CDR3 has 14 amino acids. CDR1 is SGHTA and CDR2 is FQGNSA in the germline V gene.

The J gene is TRBJ1-4, the V gene TRBV19; tentatively, D is TRBD1 (6 bases). V was pared by 4 bases and J by 0 bases, with 12 bases between. The CDR3 totals 16 residues. Germline CDR1 reads LNHDA; CDR2 reads SQIVND (reference sequence). The CDR3 DNA sequence: TGTGCCAGTAGTAGCCCTCGACAGGCAACTAATGAAAAACTGTTTTTT. Its translation is CASSSPRQATNEKLFF.

With regard to this clone: The identical CDR3 is also encoded by other nucleotide sequences in the sample. This chain uses TRBV28 with TRBJ2-1; TRBD2 matches 14 bases. The CDR3 extends over 18 amino acids. V was pared by 6 bases and J by 0 bases, with 7 bases of the junction left unmatched. Germline V gene lookup returns CDR1 MDHEN and CDR2 SYDVKM. The CDR3 sequence: CASRSGLAGAPSYNEQFF. CDR3 DNA: TGTGCCAGCAGGTCGGGACTAGCGGGGGCCCCCTCCTACAATGAGCAGTTCTTC. Full variable domain (remainder filled in from reference TRBV28 and TRBJ2-1): DVKVTQSSRYLVKRTGEKVFLECVQDMDHENMFWYRQDPGLGLRLIYFSYDVKMKEKGDIPEGYSVSREKKERFSLILESASTNQTSMYLCASRSGLAGAPSYNEQFFGPGTRLTVL.

The chain links TRBV4-2 to TRBJ2-3, with D possibly TRBD1 on 6 matching bases. The CDR3 length is 15 residues. Looked up from germline, CDR1 is LGHNA and CDR2 is YNFKEQ. With 0 bases removed from V and 6 bases from J, the gap between germline ends came to 13 bases. The DNA of the CDR3 is TGTGCCAGCAGCCAAGATCTTAGGGGGTGGGATACGCAGTATTTT. This codes for CASSQDLRGWDTQYF.

J is TRBJ2-2 and V is TRBV29-1; D perhaps matches TRBD2 (6 bases). CDR3 size: 15 residues. V lost 6 bases and J 2 bases, leaving 16 bases between the germline ends. CDR1 and CDR2 (germline): SQVTM, ANQGSEA. The CDR3 here is CSVLKSSANTGELFF. The CDR3 DNA sequence: TGCAGCGTCCTAAAGTCTAGCGCAAACACCGGGGAGCTGTTTTTT.

V and J are TRBV5-1 and TRBJ2-7; 7 bases agree with TRBD1. The germline CDR1 and CDR2 sequences are SGHRS and YFSETQ. V shed 4 bases, J shed 3 bases, and the junction held 7 bases outside the gene matches. The CDR3 covers 14 residues. As DNA, the CDR3 is TGCGCCAGCAGCGTAAGACAGGGTATCTACGAGCAGTACTTC. Residues: CASSVRQGIYEQYF.

This clone was counted a few times. The rearrangement links TRBV7-2 to TRBJ2-1; TRBD2 aligns across 9 bases. CDR1 and CDR2 from the germline V gene are SGHTA and FQGNSA. Trimming at V came to 3 bases and at J to 4 bases, leaving 7 bases not matched to a gene. The CDR3 sequence is 16 residues long. CDR3 residues: CASSLVSSGVYNEQFF. The DNA of the CDR3 is TGTGCCAGCAGCTTGGTCTCTAGCGGGGTATACAATGAGCAGTTCTTC. Drawing the rest from reference TRBV7-2 and TRBJ2-1, the complete variable domain is GAGVSQSPSNKVTEKGKDVELRCDPISGHTALYWYRQSLGQGLEFLIYFQGNSAPDKSGLPSDRFSAERTGGSVSTLTIQRTQQEDSAVYLCASSLVSSGVYNEQFFGPGTRLTVL.

The chain uses TRBV9 and TRBJ2-3; 8 bases are a match to TRBD2. The CDR3 has 16 residues. Germline values: CDR1 SGDLS, CDR2 YYNGEE. Trimming cost V 3 bases and J 3 bases; bases outside gene matches: 9. DNA for the CDR3: TGTGCCAGCAGCGCATCACCTGGACTAGCTACAGATACGCAGTATTTT. Encoded protein: CASSASPGLATDTQYF.

This chain uses TRBV11-3 with TRBJ2-2; D is perhaps TRBD1 (6 bases). Germline assignment: CDR1 SGHNT and CDR2 YENEEA. Between the trimmed V and J ends, which lost 3 bases and 0 bases, there was a span of 8 bases. The CDR3 totals 15 residues. The CDR3 DNA is TGTGCCAGCAGCTTGGGACAACCGAACACCGGGGAGCTGTTTTTT. Translation: CASSLGQPNTGELFF.

The rearrangement links TRBV19 to TRBJ1-3, with a tentative D call TRBD1 (6 bases). Trimming left V 8 bases short and J 0 bases short, with 14 bases between. The CDR3 is 15 amino acids. Germline CDR1 and CDR2: LNHDA and SQIVND (reference sequence). CDR3 in amino acids: CASSVRGSSGNTIYF. In nucleotides, the CDR3 is TGTGCCAGTTCCGTCAGGGGATCCTCTGGAAACACCATATATTTT.

V gene TRBV27 combines with J gene TRBJ2-5, with TRBD2 matching 11 bases. The CDR3 is 16 amino acids. The V segment lost 5 bases and the J segment 2 bases; nucleotides outside the gene matches: 7. The V gene's germline CDR1 is MNHEY and CDR2 SMNVEV (reference sequence). CDR3 sequence (DNA): TGTGCCAGCAGTAAAAGACTAGCGGGGACACAAGAGACCCAGTACTTC. Encoded protein: CASSKRLAGTQETQYF.

In this sample, this clone turned up a few times. The chain combines TRBV11-2 with TRBJ2-2; D is possibly TRBD2 (5 bases). V was pared by 1 base and J by 5 bases, with 14 bases between. The CDR3 is 16 residues long. Germline CDR1 SGHAT, CDR2 FQNNGV. CDR3: CASSLVSSPGTGELFF. DNA for the CDR3: TGTGCCAGCAGCTTAGTTTCCAGCCCGGGGACCGGGGAGCTGTTTTTT.

This clone was seen a few times. The chain carries TRBV4-1 and TRBJ2-7; TRBD2 matches at 7 bases. The ends lost 0 bases at V and 1 base at J; junction bases unmatched: 9. The CDR3 loop spans 17 amino acids. Germline values: CDR1 MGHRA, CDR2 YSYEKL. CDR3 nucleotides: TGCGCCAGCAGCCAAGATCCAAAAGGACTAGTTTCCTACGAGCAGTACTTC. Translated, it gives CASSQDPKGLVSYEQYF.